This T cell receptor (beta chain) stems from a study of shared clonotypes between healthy human individuals. Generated by immunoSEQ multiplex PCR, the TCRdb table keeps only in-frame clones and is missing some. This sample yields over 700,000 clones, of which 72% are seen a single time; under 2% belongs to the top ten. CD4+ cells were split into CD45RA+ naive and CD45RA-negative memory subsets. CDR1 is MGHDK and CDR2 is SYGVNS in the germline V gene. Trimming took 4 bases from V and 5 from J, leaving 12 bases between them. This CDR3 is 13 amino acids long. This TCR came from a woman in her twenties or thirties in good health. The gene calls are TRBV25-1 and TRBJ2-7; D might be TRBD2 (6 bases). The sample consisted of memory CD4+ T cells sorted from blood. Subset here: CD45RA-negative fraction. The chain's CDR3 is CASSGGTPHEQYF. The CDR3 DNA reads as TGTGCCAGCAGTGGAGGGACTCCCCACGAGCAGTACTTC.